This section outlines one T cell receptor beta chain sequence together with its context. This specimen comes from a study of shared clonotypes between healthy human individuals. Germline V CDR1 and CDR2: LGHNA, YNFKEQ. CDR3 length equals 14 residues. Trimming took 0 bases from V and 5 from J, leaving 11 bases between them. Using immunoSEQ multiplex PCR, the repertoire was profiled, and TCRdb retains in-frame clones only, with some absent. Of 110,000 or so clones listed, about 71% are singletons. The specimen sequenced was memory CD8+ T cells sorted from blood. Indicated subset: CD45RO+ cells pooled with CCR7-negative TemRA cells. The V call is TRBV4-2, the J call TRBJ2-7, with D tentatively TRBD2 (5 bases). The TCR comes from a woman aged 25 to 39 in good health. CDR3 in amino acids: CASSQDWGADEQYF. The CDR3 coding sequence is TGTGCCAGCAGCCAAGATTGGGGAGCGGACGAGCAGTACTTC.